This T cell receptor beta chain comes out of a study of shared T cell receptors in the human thymus. Germline V lookup: CDR1 MDHEN, CDR2 SYDVKM. V was clipped by 6 bases and J by 7 bases, with 19 bases between them. This CDR3 has 15 residues. Assay: immunoSEQ multiplex PCR; the TCRdb copy retains only in-frame clones and omits some. The sample consists of approximately 730,000 clones, approximately 85% of them appearing once. This sample also belongs to another study, concerning human thymus T cells. That work adds: Repertoires sampled from thymus and blood appeared biased in V and J gene usage. Related studies noted strongly shared thymic repertoires across unrelated people.

The rearrangement joins TRBV28 to TRBJ1-3; the D gene is possibly TRBD1 (5 bases). Sequencing was performed on thymocytes. This receptor was identified in a girl in the first two years of life with a congenital heart defect. The CDR3 coding sequence is TGTGCCAGCAGGGTGGGGGGGGATGTTAGTAACACCATATATTTT. Translating gives CASRVGGDVSNTIYF.